The entry below gives a single T cell receptor (beta chain) sequence along with its context. Its matching antigen is unknown. The data were taken from a study of CD8 T cells in ankylosing spondylitis. The study, taken as a whole, reports: Typical of ankylosing spondylitis blood, it appeared, was a TCR beta motif of fewer than 10 highly homologous variants. Earlier reports found some motif variants in synovial fluid and blood in reactive arthritis. Disease-linked clones displayed a CD8+ phenotype and appeared relatively rarely in peripheral blood. Disease-linked clones reportedly concentrated significantly in matched ankylosing spondylitis synovial fluid.

Using quantitative 5'-RACE with molecular barcodes, the authors made TCR beta libraries. TCRdb independently ran MiXCR on the 5' RACE reads; one entry per CDR3 protein. The table includes a few hundred thousand distinct CDR3 sequences, about a fifth detected once. Germline values: CDR1 MDHEN, CDR2 SYDVKM. CDR3 length: 16 amino acids. V dropped 3 bases and J dropped 4; count of bases not matched to a gene: 5. The TCR sequence derives from a male donor with ankylosing spondylitis. The chain joins TRBV28 to TRBJ2-1; 11 bases map to TRBD2. What was sequenced was blood, either unsorted or a sorted T cell fraction (not recorded which). The CDR3 protein is CASSFGGTSGYNEQFF. CDR3 nucleotide sequence: TGTGCCAGCAGTTTTGGCGGGACTAGCGGTTACAATGAGCAGTTCTTC.